These T cell receptor beta chains were read from a single sample in a study of cytomegalovirus exposure and HLA in healthy donors. Generated by immunoSEQ multiplex PCR, the TCRdb table keeps only in-frame clones and is missing some. The repertoire has about 140,000 clones, about 80% of them found once; the top ten carry around a tenth. Material for sequencing was PBMCs. The source is a woman in her fifties or sixties in good health and CMV-seropositive. CDR3s include the opening cysteine and the closing phenylalanine or tryptophan. A D gene is named only where the DNA matches it firmly. Some rows have no size entry. The others give once, few or many, or a class for an expanded clone.

V	D	size	J	CDR3	DNA
TRBV9	-	-	TRBJ1-1	CASSREGSLRNTEAFF	TGTGCCAGCAGTCGGGAGGGGTCCCTCCGTAACACTGAAGCTTTCTTT
TRBV4-1	-	few	TRBJ2-7	CASSQDPQVAYEQYF	TGCGCCAGCAGCCAAGATCCCCAGGTGGCCTACGAGCAGTACTTC
TRBV6-1	TRBD2	-	TRBJ2-2	CASSELAGGPGGELFF	TGTGCCAGCAGTGAACTAGCGGGAGGGCCCGGCGGGGAGCTGTTTTTT
TRBV27	-	-	TRBJ1-5	CASSLQGNQPQHF	TGTGCCAGCAGTTTACAGGGCAATCAGCCCCAGCATTTT
TRBV5-6	TRBD1	-	TRBJ2-3	CASSFATGTGTNTQYF	TGTGCCAGCAGCTTCGCAACCGGGACAGGGACAAATACGCAGTATTTT
TRBV5-8	TRBD1	-	TRBJ1-2	CASSSYPGGAAWDDYTF	TGTGCCAGCAGCTCCTACCCAGGGGGCGCCGCGTGGGACGACTACACCTTC
TRBV30	-	-	TRBJ2-1	CAWSVRRRGDEQFF	TGTGCCTGGAGTGTCAGGCGGAGGGGAGATGAGCAGTTCTTC
TRBV7-8	TRBD2	few	TRBJ2-2	CASSSGLAGPYGGELFF	TGTGCCAGCAGCTCGGGACTAGCGGGACCATATGGAGGGGAGCTGTTTTTT
TRBV7-8	-	-	TRBJ1-5	CASSTYADQPQHF	TGTGCCAGCAGTACCTACGCCGATCAGCCCCAGCATTTT
TRBV5-1	-	once	TRBJ2-5	CASSSGLIQETQYF	TGCGCCAGCAGCTCAGGACTGATCCAAGAGACCCAGTACTTC
TRBV5-6	TRBD2	once	TRBJ2-5	CASSWGTSGSGETQYF	TGTGCCAGCAGCTGGGGGACTAGCGGGAGCGGAGAGACCCAGTACTTC
TRBV28	-	once	TRBJ1-1	CASNPSGGAAFF	TGTGCCAGCAACCCAAGCGGGGGGGCGGCTTTCTTT
TRBV7-6	TRBD1	-	TRBJ1-5	CASSRGQGAGQPRHF	TGTGCCAGCAGCCGAGGACAGGGCGCGGGTCAGCCCCGGCATTTT
TRBV7-9	TRBD1	-	TRBJ2-5	CASSQRDSQETQYF	TGTGCCAGCAGCCAAAGGGACAGCCAAGAGACCCAGTACTTC
TRBV11-3	TRBD1	-	TRBJ2-1	CASSSAGTGYNEQFF	TGTGCCAGCAGCTCCGCCGGGACAGGCTACAATGAGCAGTTCTTC
TRBV4-1	TRBD1	-	TRBJ1-2	CASSQGAGQVYGYTF	TGCGCCAGCAGCCAAGGGGCCGGACAGGTGTATGGCTACACCTTC
TRBV27	TRBD1	few	TRBJ1-3	CASSPGQGRSGNTIYF	TGTGCCAGCAGTCCCGGACAGGGGCGCTCTGGAAACACCATATATTTT
TRBV15	-	-	TRBJ2-7	CATASDYLNEQYF	TGTGCCACTGCCTCGGACTACCTGAACGAGCAGTACTTC
TRBV4-1	-	-	TRBJ1-1	CASSQAPQGNAHAEAFF	TGCGCCAGCAGCCAAGCTCCCCAGGGGAATGCCCACGCGGAAGCTTTCTTT
TRBV27	-	-	TRBJ1-5	CASSLIEGGQPQHF	TGTGCCAGCAGTTTGATTGAAGGGGGTCAGCCCCAGCATTTT
TRBV27	-	-	TRBJ2-2	CASSGISGELFF	TGTGCCAGTTCGGGAATTTCCGGGGAGCTGTTTTTT
TRBV5-8	TRBD1	-	TRBJ1-2	CASSLGDRSPYTF	TGTGCCAGCAGCTTGGGGGACAGGAGTCCCTACACCTTC
TRBV20-1	-	-	TRBJ2-7	CSASFGEQYF	TGCAGTGCTTCCTTCGGCGAGCAGTACTTC
TRBV7-2	-	-	TRBJ2-1	CASSTQRSSYNEQFF	TGTGCCAGCAGCACACAGAGATCGTCCTACAATGAGCAGTTCTTC
TRBV7-9	TRBD2	-	TRBJ2-7	CASISGTSGRPPHF	TGTGCCAGCATAAGCGGAACTAGCGGGAGGCCGCCCCACTTC
TRBV10-3	-	-	TRBJ2-7	CAISGAVTSTYEQYF	TGTGCCATCAGTGGGGCCGTGACAAGTACCTACGAGCAGTACTTC
TRBV2	TRBD1	-	TRBJ1-4	CASSEGTGDARKLFF	TGTGCCAGCAGTGAAGGGACAGGGGATGCGCGAAAACTGTTTTTT
TRBV28	-	-	TRBJ2-7	CASSLHRVSSSYEQYF	TGTGCCAGCAGTTTGCACAGGGTTTCGAGCTCCTACGAGCAGTACTTC
TRBV7-6	-	-	TRBJ2-7	CASSHCEQYF	TGTGCCAGCAGCCACTGCGAGCAGTACTTC
TRBV7-2	TRBD2	-	TRBJ2-1	CASSGQGTRGGEQFF	TGTGCCAGCAGCGGACAAGGGACTAGAGGCGGCGAGCAGTTCTTC
TRBV7-8	-	-	TRBJ2-4	CASSPTPTENIQYF	TGTGCCAGCAGCCCAACCCCCACAGAAAACATTCAGTACTTC
TRBV19	-	-	TRBJ1-4	CASNPGGTTRELFF	TGTGCCAGTAACCCCGGGGGGACAACGAGGGAACTGTTTTTT
TRBV9	-	-	TRBJ2-3	CASSVRGGASGTDTQYF	TGTGCCAGCAGCGTAAGGGGTGGGGCTAGCGGCACAGATACGCAGTATTTT
TRBV11-3	TRBD2	-	TRBJ2-7	CASSPQPASGRYYEQYF	TGTGCCAGCAGCCCTCAGCCGGCTAGCGGGAGGTACTACGAGCAGTACTTC
TRBV6-7	-	-	TRBJ2-3	CASSGPWGVTDTQYF	TGTGCCAGCAGTGGCCCATGGGGAGTGACAGATACGCAGTATTTT
TRBV19	-	-	TRBJ2-7	CASSISLGGYEQYF	TGTGCCAGTAGTATAAGCCTAGGGGGCTACGAGCAGTACTTC
TRBV9	TRBD2	-	TRBJ2-2	CASSRLAGAGELFF	TGTGCCAGCAGCCGACTAGCGGGAGCCGGGGAGCTGTTTTTT
TRBV2	-	-	TRBJ2-7	CASSGPTVGGHSYEQYF	TGTGCCAGCAGTGGACCTACCGTGGGCGGACACTCCTACGAGCAGTACTTC
TRBV4-1	-	-	TRBJ2-3	CASSQDRREIVTDTQYF	TGCGCCAGCAGCCAAGATAGGCGGGAAATTGTGACAGATACGCAGTATTTT
TRBV5-1	TRBD1	-	TRBJ2-2	CASSQGGTGQGELFF	TGCGCCAGCAGCCAAGGAGGGACAGGGCAAGGGGAGCTGTTTTTT
TRBV5-4	TRBD2	-	TRBJ2-7	CASSLKWEGSSYEQYF	TGTGCCAGCAGCTTGAAGTGGGAGGGGTCTTCCTACGAGCAGTACTTC
TRBV27	TRBD2	once	TRBJ2-7	CASSPRTSPYEQYF	TGTGCCAGCAGTCCAAGGACTAGTCCCTACGAGCAGTACTTC
TRBV6-5	-	-	TRBJ2-7	CASRRQESPYEQYF	TGTGCCAGCAGACGACAGGAATCCCCCTACGAGCAGTACTTC
TRBV5-6	-	-	TRBJ2-7	CASSARQSPLYEQYF	TGTGCCAGCAGCGCCAGACAGTCCCCCCTTTACGAGCAGTACTTC
TRBV5-6	-	few	TRBJ1-4	CASSLDRKNNEKLFF	TGTGCCAGCAGCTTAGACAGGAAAAATAATGAAAAACTGTTTTTT
TRBV7-7	TRBD1	-	TRBJ2-7	CASSSGTGDEQYF	TGTGCTAGCAGCTCAGGAACAGGGGACGAGCAGTACTTC
TRBV28	TRBD1	few	TRBJ2-5	CASRPEGTGNRETQYF	TGTGCCAGCAGACCGGAAGGGACAGGGAATCGAGAGACCCAGTACTTC
TRBV28	TRBD1	few	TRBJ2-7	CASSLDFNRGSYEQYF	TGTGCCAGCAGTTTAGACTTTAACAGGGGGTCCTACGAGCAGTACTTC
TRBV27	-	once	TRBJ2-1	CASSSRTSSYNEQFF	TGTGCCAGCAGCTCCCGCACTAGCTCCTACAATGAGCAGTTCTTC
TRBV7-8	TRBD2	-	TRBJ2-5	CASSLVLAGFEETQYF	TGTGCCAGCAGCTTAGTGCTAGCGGGATTTGAAGAGACCCAGTACTTC
TRBV4-1	TRBD2	-	TRBJ2-5	CASSQDYAGGPQKTQYF	TGCGCCAGCAGCCAAGATTATGCGGGAGGGCCCCAGAAGACCCAGTACTTC
TRBV10-3	-	-	TRBJ2-1	CAISEGLYNEQFF	TGTGCCATCAGTGAGGGACTGTACAATGAGCAGTTCTTC